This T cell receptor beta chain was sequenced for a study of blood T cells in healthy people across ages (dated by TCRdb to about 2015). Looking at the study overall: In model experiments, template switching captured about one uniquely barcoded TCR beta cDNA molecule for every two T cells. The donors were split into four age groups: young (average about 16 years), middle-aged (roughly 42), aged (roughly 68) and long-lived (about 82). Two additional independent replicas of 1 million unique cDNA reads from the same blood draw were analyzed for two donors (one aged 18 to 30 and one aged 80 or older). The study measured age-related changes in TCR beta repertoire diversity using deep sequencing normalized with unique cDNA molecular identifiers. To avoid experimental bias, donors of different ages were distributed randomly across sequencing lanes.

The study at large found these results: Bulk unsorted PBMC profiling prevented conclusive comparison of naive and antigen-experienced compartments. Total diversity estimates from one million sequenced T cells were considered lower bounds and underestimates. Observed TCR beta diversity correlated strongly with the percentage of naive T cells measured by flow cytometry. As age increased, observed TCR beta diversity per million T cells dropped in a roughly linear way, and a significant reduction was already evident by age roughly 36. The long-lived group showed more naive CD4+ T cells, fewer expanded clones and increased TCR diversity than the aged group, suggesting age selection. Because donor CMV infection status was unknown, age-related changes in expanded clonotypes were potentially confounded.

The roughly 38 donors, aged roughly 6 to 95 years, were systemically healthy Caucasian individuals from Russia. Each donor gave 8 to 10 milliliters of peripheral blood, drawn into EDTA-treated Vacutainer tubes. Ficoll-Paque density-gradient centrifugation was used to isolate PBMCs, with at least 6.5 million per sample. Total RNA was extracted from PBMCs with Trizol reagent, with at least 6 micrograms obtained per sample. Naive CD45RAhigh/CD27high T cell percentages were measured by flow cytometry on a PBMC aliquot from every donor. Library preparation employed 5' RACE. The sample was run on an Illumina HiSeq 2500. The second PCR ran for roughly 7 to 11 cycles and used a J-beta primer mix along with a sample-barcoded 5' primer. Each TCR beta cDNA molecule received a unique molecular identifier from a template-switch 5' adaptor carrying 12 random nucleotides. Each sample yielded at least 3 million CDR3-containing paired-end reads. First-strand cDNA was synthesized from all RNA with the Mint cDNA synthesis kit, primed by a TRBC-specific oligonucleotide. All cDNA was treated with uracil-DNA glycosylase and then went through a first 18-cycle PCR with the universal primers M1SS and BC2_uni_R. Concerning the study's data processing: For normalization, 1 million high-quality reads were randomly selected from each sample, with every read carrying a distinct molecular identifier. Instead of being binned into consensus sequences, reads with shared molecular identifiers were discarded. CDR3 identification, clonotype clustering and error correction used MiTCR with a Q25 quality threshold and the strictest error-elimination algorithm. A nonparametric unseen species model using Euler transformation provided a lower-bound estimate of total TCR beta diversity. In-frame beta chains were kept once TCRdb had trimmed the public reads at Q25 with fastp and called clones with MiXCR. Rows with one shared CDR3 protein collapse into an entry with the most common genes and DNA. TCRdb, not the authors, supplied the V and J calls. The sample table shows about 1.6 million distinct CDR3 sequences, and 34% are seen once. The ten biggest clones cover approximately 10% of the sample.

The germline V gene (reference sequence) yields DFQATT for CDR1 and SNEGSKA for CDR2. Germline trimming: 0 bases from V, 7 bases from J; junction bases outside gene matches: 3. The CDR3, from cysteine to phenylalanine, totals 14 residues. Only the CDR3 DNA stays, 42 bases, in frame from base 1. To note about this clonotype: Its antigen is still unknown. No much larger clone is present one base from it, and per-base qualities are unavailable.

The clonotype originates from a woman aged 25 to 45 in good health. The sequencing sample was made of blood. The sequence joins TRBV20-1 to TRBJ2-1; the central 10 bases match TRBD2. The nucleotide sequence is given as TGCAGTGCTAGAGATGAGCGGGGGGGAAATGAGCAGTTCTTC. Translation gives CSARDERGGNEQFF.